Shown below are 25 T cell receptor beta chains from a single sample sequenced in a study of type 1 regulatory T cells. TCRdb itself ran the reads through MiXCR, one entry per CDR3 protein. The sample yields 68,000 or so distinct CDR3 sequences, nearly 50% seen once. These receptors' targets are unknown. The specimen sequenced was cultured non-Tr1 T cells, either the whole culture or a sorted T cell fraction (not recorded which). The source is a human donor in good health.

This clonotype has a handful of counts. The V gene is TRBV27, the J gene TRBJ2-7, with 10 bases identical to TRBD1. CDR3 length equals 16 residues. V lost 4 bases to trimming and J lost 7 bases; unmatched junction nucleotides: 13. Germline lookup yields CDR1 MNHEY and CDR2 SMNVEV (reference sequence). CDR3 sequence: CASSSYPTGGAGEQYF. CDR3 nucleotide sequence: TGTGCCAGCAGTTCCTATCCGACAGGGGGCGCGGGGGAGCAGTACTTC.

The V and J genes are TRBV11-2 and TRBJ1-6; D remains ambiguous. Germline V gene sequence: CDR1 SGHAT, CDR2 FQNNGV. The CDR3 length is 13 residues. V lost 1 base, J lost 9 bases, and 7 bases lay in between. Here the CDR3 DNA reads TGTGCCAGCAGCTTAGCCCGGGTTTCACCCCTCCACTTT. Translating it yields CASSLARVSPLHF.

The chain has TRBV3-1 and TRBJ2-5, with 9 bases matching TRBD2. This CDR3 comprises 18 residues. The V gene end was trimmed by 0 bases and the J gene end by 5 bases; junction bases not matched to a gene: 13. Germline-derived CDR1 and CDR2 are LGHDT and YNNKEL (reference sequence). The CDR3 bases are TGTGCCAGCAGCCAAGAATTGCGGGGGGGCCCCCAACAGGAGACCCAGTACTTC. Amino acid sequence: CASSQELRGGPQQETQYF.

This clonotype was observed a single time. CDR3 nucleotides: TGTGCCAGCAGTTCGGCAGGGGGGCATGAGCAGTTCTTC. Protein sequence: CASSSAGGHEQFF. The rearrangement joins TRBV27 to TRBJ2-1, with D possibly matching TRBD1 (7 bases). The CDR3 contains 13 residues. The V end lost 4 bases, the J end lost 8 bases, and 12 bases lay between the germline ends. Germline-derived CDR1 and CDR2 are MNHEY and SMNVEV (reference sequence).

The V call is TRBV5-1, the J call TRBJ2-5; TRBD1 or TRBD2 may be the D gene (7 bases each). CDR1 and CDR2 from the germline V gene are SGHRS and YFSETQ. The CDR3 sequence is 13 residues long. The germline V and J ends were trimmed by 3 bases and 7 bases, with 13 bases remaining between them. The CDR3 region is CASSSDREGTQYF. For the CDR3, the DNA is TGCGCCAGCAGCTCCGACAGGGAGGGGACCCAGTACTTC. The variable domain in full, completed from reference TRBV5-1 and TRBJ2-5, reads KAGVTQTPRYLIKTRGQQVTLSCSPISGHRSVSWYQQTPGQGLQFLFEYFSETQRNKGNFPGRFSGRQFSNSRSEMNVSTLELGDSALYLCASSSDREGTQYFGPGTRLLVL.

Regarding this clonotype: Relative to the germline gene, one junction end is altered; a read error may explain this. The chain couples TRBV7-2 to TRBJ2-5; tentative D call: TRBD2 (5 bases). The CDR3 has 15 amino acids. Germline values: CDR1 SGHTA, CDR2 FQGNSA. The CDR3 coding sequence is TGCGCCAGCAGCTTGGTCGGTCGGGAAGGGGAGACCCAGTACTTC. Translation: CASSLVGREGETQYF.

This chain joins TRBV3-1 and TRBJ2-1; 9 positions agree with TRBD2. Germline V gene sequence: CDR1 LGHDT, CDR2 YNNKEL (reference sequence). V trimming: 1 base; J trimming: 3 bases; junction bases outside the gene matches: 4. The CDR3 is made up of 16 amino acids. The CDR3 sequence: CASSQVHSGSYNEQFF. CDR3 nucleotides: TGTGCCAGCAGCCAAGTCCATAGCGGGAGCTACAATGAGCAGTTCTTC.

The chain combines TRBV7-2 with TRBJ1-2; TRBD1 matches 7 bases. CDR1 SGHTA and CDR2 FQGNSA come from the germline V gene. The ends lost 3 bases at V and 8 bases at J; junction bases unmatched: 12. This CDR3 has 15 residues. CDR3 DNA: TGTGCCAGCAGCTTGATGACAGGGACTCTTACGGGCTACACCTTC. Protein sequence: CASSLMTGTLTGYTF. Supplemented by reference TRBV7-2 and TRBJ1-2, the full variable domain reads GAGVSQSPSNKVTEKGKDVELRCDPISGHTALYWYRQSLGQGLEFLIYFQGNSAPDKSGLPSDRFSAERTGGSVSTLTIQRTQQEDSAVYLCASSLMTGTLTGYTFGSGTRLTVV.

The chain combines TRBV7-9 with TRBJ1-6; no clear D gene. The V end lost 2 bases, the J end lost 0 bases, and 8 bases lay between the germline ends. The CDR3 contains 16 residues. CDR1 is SEHNR, CDR2 FQNEAQ, per germline (reference sequence). The CDR3 reads CASSLRSSSYNSPLHF. The CDR3 DNA sequence: TGTGCCAGCAGCTTAAGATCGAGCTCCTATAATTCACCCCTCCACTTT. Complete variable domain (other parts from reference TRBV7-9 and TRBJ1-6): DTGVSQNPRHKITKRGQNVTFRCDPISEHNRLYWYRQTLGQGPEFLTYFQNEAQLEKSRLLSDRFSAERPKGSFSTLEIQRTEQGDSAMYLCASSLRSSSYNSPLHFGNGTRLTVT.

This chain connects TRBV5-1 to TRBJ1-6, with 9 bases matching TRBD1. J lost 8 bases, V lost 4 bases, and 1 base had no gene match. Germline V lookup: CDR1 SGHRS, CDR2 YFSETQ. The CDR3 covers 13 residues. The CDR3 bases are TGCGCCAGCAGCAGGGACAGGGATTCACCCCTCCACTTT. Translating gives CASSRDRDSPLHF.

The chain uses TRBV12-3 or TRBV12-4 and TRBJ1-2, with 8 positions matching TRBD1. The CDR3 has 13 residues. With 5 bases clipped from V and 2 bases from J, the junction kept 1 base outside the gene matches. The chain's CDR3 is CASSRQGNYGYTF. DNA of the CDR3: TGTGCCAGCAGTCGACAGGGGAACTATGGCTACACCTTC.

This clonotype was seen once. This chain uses TRBV2 with TRBJ2-1, with 10 bases identical to TRBD1. CDR3 length: 15 amino acids. Looked up from germline, CDR1 is SNHLY and CDR2 is FYNNEI. The junction had 9 bases not matched to a gene; V was cut back by 6 bases and J by 7 bases. The CDR3 coding sequence is TGTGCCAGCAGAGAGAGGACAGGGGGACGGAATGAGCAGTTCTTC. It yields the protein CASRERTGGRNEQFF.

CDR3 sequence: CSATTGPSSPLHF. The CDR3 DNA reads as TGCAGTGCTACCACGGGACCTAGTTCACCCCTCCACTTT. The chain employs TRBV20-1 and TRBJ1-6; possibly TRBD1 for D (5 bases). Germline CDR1 reads DFQATT; CDR2 reads SNEGSKA (reference sequence). V was pared by 4 bases and J by 9 bases, with 13 bases between. The CDR3 is 13 residues long.

The chain combines TRBV4-2 with TRBJ1-2, with TRBD1 as a possible D gene (5 bases). Trimming cost V 0 bases and J 8 bases, with 19 bases left between them. This CDR3 region has 16 residues. CDR1 and CDR2 (germline): LGHNA, YNFKEQ. CDR3 region: CASSQDERGVTRGYTF. The CDR3 DNA is TGTGCCAGCAGCCAAGATGAGAGAGGGGTGACGAGAGGCTACACCTTC.

This clonotype was detected ten times or more. This sequence joins TRBV2 and TRBJ2-7; no definite D call. V dropped 5 bases and J dropped 2 bases, with 7 bases sitting between them. Germline lookup yields CDR1 SNHLY and CDR2 FYNNEI. The CDR3 loop spans 12 amino acids. CDR3 bases: TGTGCCAGCAGTTTGCAAACCTACGAGCAGTACTTC. Its translation: CASSLQTYEQYF.

The chain employs TRBV20-1 and TRBJ2-4, with 8 nucleotides matching TRBD1. J was trimmed by 7 bases and V by 3 bases; bases with no gene match: 5. The germline CDR1 and CDR2 sequences are DFQATT and SNEGSKA (reference sequence). The CDR3 contains 13 residues. This chain's CDR3 is CSARSGGWNIQYF. In DNA, the CDR3 is TGCAGTGCTAGGTCAGGGGGCTGGAACATTCAGTACTTC.

The rearrangement links TRBV12-3 or TRBV12-4 to TRBJ2-7; 7 bases match TRBD2. V lost 3 bases to trimming and J lost 5 bases; unmatched junction nucleotides: 4. The CDR3 has 13 residues. CDR3 protein: CASSFLAVHEQYF. The DNA for the CDR3 is TGTGCCAGCAGTTTCCTAGCGGTCCACGAGCAGTACTTC.

The chain couples TRBV6-1 to TRBJ2-3, with D tentatively TRBD1 (5 bases). Germline V lookup: CDR1 MNHNS, CDR2 SASEGT. Trimming left V 8 bases short and J 4 bases short, with 10 bases between. This CDR3 comprises 12 residues. Here the CDR3 DNA reads TGTGCCAGCGCAGGGTACGCAGATACGCAGTATTTT. Protein sequence: CASAGYADTQYF.

This clonotype was counted only a few times. The chain uses TRBV27 and TRBJ1-1, with 10 bases lining up with TRBD1. From germline, CDR1 is MNHEY and CDR2 SMNVEV (reference sequence). This CDR3 has 15 amino acids. J lost 6 bases, V lost 7 bases, and 11 bases had no gene match. The CDR3 nucleotides read TGTGCCAGCAAGAAGGAGGGACAGGGGACCCCTGAAGCTTTCTTT. It translates to CASKKEGQGTPEAFF.

The chain links TRBV3-1 to TRBJ1-3; no reliable D call. The germline V gene has CDR1 LGHDT and CDR2 YNNKEL (reference sequence). The CDR3 length is 16 residues. V was trimmed by 1 base and J by 2 bases, leaving 12 bases between them. CDR3 loop: CASSQVSPDTGNTIYF. DNA for the CDR3: TGTGCCAGCAGCCAAGTGAGTCCCGACACTGGAAACACCATATATTTT.

V and J are TRBV28 and TRBJ2-7; perhaps TRBD1 as D (6 bases). V was shortened by 6 bases and J by 0 bases, with 12 bases between the two germline ends. Per germline, CDR1 MDHEN and CDR2 SYDVKM. This CDR3 is 14 amino acids long. As DNA, the CDR3 is TGTGCCAGCAGCTGGACAGTCTACTCCTACGAGCAGTACTTC. Its protein product is CASSWTVYSYEQYF.

As concerns this clonotype: A much larger clone is a single base away; this may be a read error. The CDR3 protein is CASSQDSGLGNTF. Written as DNA, the CDR3 is TGTGCCAGCAGCCAAGATTCAGGACTTGGCAACACCTTC. The chain is built from TRBV4-2 and TRBJ1-2; D gene ambiguous. Germline CDR1 is LGHNA and CDR2 is YNFKEQ. CDR3 length: 13 amino acids.

V and J are TRBV5-1 and TRBJ1-1; the D is unclear. CDR1 is SGHRS and CDR2 is YFSETQ in the germline V gene. Trimming pared 4 bases from V and 1 base from J, leaving 8 bases between. This CDR3 has 13 amino acids. CDR3 amino acids: CASSLDTNTEAFF. In DNA, the CDR3 is TGCGCCAGCAGCCTCGACACGAACACTGAAGCTTTCTTT.

This clonotype was observed a few times. This chain joins TRBV20-1 and TRBJ2-5, with a possible D match to TRBD2 (6 bases). The germline V gene has CDR1 DFQATT and CDR2 SNEGSKA (reference sequence). V was clipped by 4 bases and J by 6 bases, with 21 bases between them. This CDR3 region has 15 residues. The CDR3 DNA sequence: TGCAGTGCTACGCCCGGAGGAGGGGCCCGGAAGACCCAGTACTTC. Translated, it gives CSATPGGGARKTQYF.

This clonotype occurred a few times. V usage is TRBV6-1 and J usage is TRBJ1-5, with 10 bases lining up with TRBD1. V shed 8 bases and J 7 bases; nucleotides not matched to a gene: 8. This CDR3 is built from 14 residues. Germline values: CDR1 MNHNS, CDR2 SASEGT. CDR3 DNA sequence: TGTGCCAGCCTCGACAGGGGGCCGGGGCAGCCCCAGCATTTT. Its protein is CASLDRGPGQPQHF.